This T cell receptor (beta chain) originates from a study of neoadjuvant anti-PD-1 for oral cavity cancer. Study information: Non-progressing patients received a fourth nivolumab dose near day 43, then surgery on days 50-56. Notes on the study in general: Higher pretreatment Treg/Th17 ratios tracked higher pretreatment blood clonality.

TCRdb keeps only in-frame clones here, not all; method: immunoSEQ multiplex PCR. The table lists more than 11,000 clones, 70% to 75% of them singletons. Documented time point: after neoadjuvant nivolumab, at surgical resection. No culture or expansion preceded analysis of these blood cells. Remarks on this clone: Its antigen is unknown.

This sequence originates from a person aged 40 to 85 with oral cavity squamous cell carcinoma. This sample comprised PBMCs, obtained after nivolumab (anti-PD-1) treatment.

CDR3 sequence (DNA): TGTGCCAGCAGCTTGAGAGGGGGGGTGGGCACTGAAGCTTTCTTT. This translates into CASSLRGGVGTEAFF. V and J are TRBV7-8 and TRBJ1-1, with a possible D match to TRBD1 (6 bases). The CDR3 runs to 15 residues. CDR1 is SGHVS, CDR2 FQNEAQ, per germline. Trimming cost V 3 bases and J 4 bases, with 15 bases left between them. Supplemented by reference TRBV7-8 and TRBJ1-1, the full variable domain reads GAGVSQSPRYKVAKRGQDVALRCDPISGHVSLFWYQQALGQGPEFLTYFQNEAQLDKSGLPSDRFFAERPEGSVSTLKIQRTQQEDSAVYLCASSLRGGVGTEAFFGQGTRLTVV.